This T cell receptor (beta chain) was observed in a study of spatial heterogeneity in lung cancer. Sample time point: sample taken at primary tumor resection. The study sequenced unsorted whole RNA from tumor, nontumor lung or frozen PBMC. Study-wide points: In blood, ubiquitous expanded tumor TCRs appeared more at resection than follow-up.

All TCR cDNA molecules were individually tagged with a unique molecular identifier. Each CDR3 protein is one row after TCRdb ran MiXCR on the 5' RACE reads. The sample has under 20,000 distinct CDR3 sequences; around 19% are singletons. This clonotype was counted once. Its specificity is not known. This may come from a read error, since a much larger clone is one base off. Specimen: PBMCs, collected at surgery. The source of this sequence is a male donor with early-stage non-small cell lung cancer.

DNA for the CDR3: TGTGCCTGGAGTGTAAGGGGGGGAAACAATGAGCAGTTGTTC. Amino acids: CAWSVRGGNNEQLF. The chain joins TRBV30 to TRBJ2-1; D perhaps matches TRBD2 (7 bases). The CDR3 sequence is 14 residues long. In germline, CDR1 is GTSNPN, CDR2 SVGIG (reference sequence).